The next 10 T cell receptor beta chains were all read from a single sample in a study of T cell responses to AZD1222 COVID-19 vaccine. Sequencing was performed with immunoSEQ multiplex PCR; in TCRdb, only in-frame clones are kept and a portion is missing. The table records 150,000 to 200,000 clones, approximately 89% of them present only once. Source: peripheral blood, taken 28 days after the second AZD1222 dose. Receptor source: an adult who received the AZD1222 COVID-19 vaccine.

CDR3 nucleotides: TGCGCCAGCAGTCATCCTAACCGGGACAGGCCCTCCTACGAGCAGTACTTC. Its translation: CASSHPNRDRPSYEQYF. This chain uses TRBV23-1 with TRBJ2-7; 8 bases agree with TRBD1. TRBV23-1 is classed as an ORF, of uncertain function. The CDR3 totals 17 residues. V lost 3 bases to trimming and J lost 0 bases; unmatched junction nucleotides: 10.

The gene calls are TRBV7-3 and TRBJ2-1, with D perhaps given as TRBD1 or TRBD2 (6 bases each). Germline V gene data show CDR1 as SGHTA and CDR2 as FQGTGA. Trimming removed 4 bases from V and 9 bases from J, with 19 bases in between. CDR3 length: 15 amino acids. CDR3 sequence (DNA): TGTGCCAGCAGCTCGATCCCGGGGGCGCGAGGTGAGCAGTTCTTC. This gives the protein CASSSIPGARGEQFF.

This clone was counted only a few times. The rearrangement joins TRBV9 to TRBJ2-7, with TRBD1 matching 7 bases. The CDR3 sequence is 14 residues long. The V gene end was trimmed by 0 bases and the J gene end by 2 bases; junction bases not matched to a gene: 2. Germline V gives CDR1 SGDLS, CDR2 YYNGEE. The chain's CDR3 is CASSVGDSTYEQYF. CDR3 in DNA: TGTGCCAGCAGCGTAGGGGACAGTACCTACGAGCAGTACTTC.

The V and J genes are TRBV12-3 or TRBV12-4 and TRBJ1-5; D is uncertain. CDR3 size: 11 residues. The V end was cut by 3 bases, the J end by 4 bases, with 1 base between. The CDR3 region has the DNA TGTGCCAGCAGTTTGAATCAGCCCCAGCATTTT. It translates to CASSLNQPQHF.

This rearrangement joins TRBV5-4 to TRBJ2-7; D assignment may be TRBD1 or TRBD2 (5 bases each). Germline CDR1 reads SGHNT; CDR2 reads YYREEE (reference sequence). Trimming took 0 bases from V and 7 from J, leaving 20 bases between them. The CDR3 loop spans 16 amino acids. CDR3 loop: CASSLGGQGSAWEQYF. The CDR3 nucleotides read TGTGCCAGCAGCTTGGGAGGGCAGGGATCTGCCTGGGAGCAGTACTTC. Together with reference TRBV5-4 and TRBJ2-7, the CDR3 gives the full variable domain: ETGVTQSPTHLIKTRGQQVTLRCSSQSGHNTVSWYQQALGQGPQFIFQYYREEENGRGNFPPRFSGLQFPNYSSELNVNALELDDSALYLCASSLGGQGSAWEQYFGPGTRLTVT.

This chain connects TRBV21-1 to TRBJ1-6. TRBV21-1 is designated a pseudogene. This CDR3 has 16 residues. CDR3 protein: CASSKAPGPYNSPLHF. As DNA, the CDR3 is TGTGCCAGCAGCAAAGCTCCGGGTCCGTATAATTCACCCCTCCACTTT.

This clone was seen a single time. V usage is TRBV5-4 and J usage is TRBJ2-5, with D unresolved. The CDR3 has 12 amino acids. V shed 4 bases and J shed 5 bases, with 9 bases lying between them. Per germline, CDR1 SGHNT and CDR2 YYREEE (reference sequence). As DNA, the CDR3 is TGTGCCAGCAGCCCCTCCCAGGAGACCCAGTACTTC. Translating it yields CASSPSQETQYF. Drawing the rest from reference TRBV5-4 and TRBJ2-5, the complete variable domain is ETGVTQSPTHLIKTRGQQVTLRCSSQSGHNTVSWYQQALGQGPQFIFQYYREEENGRGNFPPRFSGLQFPNYSSELNVNALELDDSALYLCASSPSQETQYFGPGTRLLVL.

Written as DNA, the CDR3 is TGTGCCAGCAGTTTCCCAACGGACACGGACGATCAGCCCCAGCATTTT. It codes for CASSFPTDTDDQPQHF. V gene TRBV28 combines with J gene TRBJ1-5, with D maybe TRBD1 (5 bases). Trimming stripped 3 bases from V and 5 bases from J, with 17 bases between. Germline loops: CDR1 MDHEN, CDR2 SYDVKM. There are 16 residues in the CDR3.

This rearrangement joins TRBV28 to TRBJ1-1; a possible D gene is TRBD1 (6 bases). From germline, CDR1 is MDHEN and CDR2 SYDVKM. Deletions cut 8 bases from V and 0 bases from J, with 28 bases between. The CDR3 sequence is 19 residues long. The DNA of the CDR3 is TGTGCCAGCGTGGGAGAATATACAGGGCTCATATATATGAACACTGAAGCTTTCTTT. It yields the protein CASVGEYTGLIYMNTEAFF.

The CDR3: CASSGIPTGNNEQFF. The CDR3 coding sequence is TGCGCCAGCAGCGGTATACCCACAGGAAACAATGAGCAGTTCTTC. The chain combines TRBV5-1 with TRBJ2-1; D might be TRBD1 (5 bases). V was clipped by 4 bases and J by 5 bases, with 16 bases between them. Germline assignment: CDR1 SGHRS and CDR2 YFSETQ. This CDR3 comprises 15 residues.